Sequencing of this T cell receptor beta chain was carried out in a study of blood T cell repertoires in COVID-19 (dated by TCRdb to the early 2020s). The study in broad terms: Samples from collaborators originated in the United States, Italy and Spain and spanned both the acute and convalescent phases of COVID-19. The samples were drawn from two sources: the first 160 participants of the ongoing ImmuneRACE study, and 1,000 to 1,500 subjects contributed by 6 global collaborators. A freely available public database, intended as a resource for researchers studying the immune response to SARS-CoV-2, is where the repertoires were released. Nearly every sample came with metadata listing a de-identified subject ID, COVID-19 status, age in years and sex. Deeply sampled blood TCRbeta repertoires from subjects exposed to, actively infected with, or recovered from COVID-19 were included in the dataset. The prospective study material was composed of cDNA or gDNA derived from T cells, B-cell-depleted T cells, or PBMCs. HLA class I and class II types, where available, came from metadata supplied by the sample provider rather than from assay-based typing.

Details on this clone: Its antigen is still unknown. The record has no base qualities; no much larger clone is one base away.

TCRbeta CDR3 regions were amplified from genomic DNA using the immunoSEQ Assay, a bias-controlled multiplex PCR. The paper's processing steps were these. The number of nucleated cells in each sample was estimated by amplification of reference gene primers within the assay. Sequence reads were collapsed and filtered to measure the absolute abundance of every unique TCRbeta CDR3 rearrangement. Productive Simpson clonality was computed per sample as the square root of Simpson's diversity index over productive rearrangements. In TCRdb, the immuneACCESS table is reduced to in-frame sequences with V and J assigned. These tables do not hold every clone; where another copy was compared, an unresolved V gene accounts for under half, and the others remain unexplained. That table is the source of V, J and clone size, and D and trimming were worked out from the DNA. This sample gives 300,000 to 400,000 clones in total; 75% to 85% of them show up just once. Approximately 7.6% of the sample is taken by the ten largest.

Study-wide conclusions, independent of this receptor: Clinical and demographic metadata were provided uncurated, with the amount varying by source and participant.

Including cysteine and phenylalanine, the CDR3 has 15 amino acids. This entry keeps only the CDR3 DNA: 45 bases, framed from base 1. The germline V and J ends show losses of 5 bases and 11 bases respectively, and no gene match explains 18 bases of the junction. The germline V gene provides CDR1 SGHTA and CDR2 FQGNSA. Whole blood was collected in K2EDTA tubes by collaborating institutions according to the institutions' own protocols. Collaborator samples were shipped for TCRbeta analysis as frozen whole blood, isolated PBMCs, or DNA extracted from either sample type. This sequence originates from a human donor in a cohort sampled during active COVID-19. Sequenced sample: peripheral blood. The rearrangement combines TRBV7-2 with TRBJ2-7; TRBD1 lines up with 7 middle nucleotides. The bases are TGTGCCAGCAGCCCCCATTCGGATGGGACAGCTCTTAAGTACTTC. Its amino acids are CASSPHSDGTALKYF.